This TCR beta chain is drawn from a study of human T cells and chemical hapten exposure. This clonotype has at least ten counts. What it binds is unknown. Points from the study as a whole: The study found expanded TCRs formed significantly more large CDR3 similarity clusters than controls. Counts of expanded TCRs (at PT1) showed a positive correlation with patch test score. Alopecia affecting every donor means their immune response may not match healthy people's.

TCRdb reprocessed the RACE reads via MiXCR and lists one record per CDR3 protein. This sample has around 360,000 distinct CDR3 sequences; around 6% occur once, and the top ten carry less than 6.5%. The germline gives CDR1 MNHEY, CDR2 SVGEGT. The CDR3 loop spans 14 amino acids. V was shortened by 4 bases and J by 6 bases, with 13 bases between the two germline ends. The time point was: patch test 2, 6 weeks after DPC sensitization. The treatment was: therapeutic diphenylcyclopropenone sensitization with weekly scalp DPC. The rearrangement links TRBV6-2 or TRBV6-3 to TRBJ1-5; D unresolved. Material: whole blood, obtained in connection with sensitization to the hapten diphenylcyclopropenone (DPC). The TCR was taken from a woman in her late teens or twenties with alopecia areata. Some clones in this sample may be carry-over from other donors' samples. The CDR3 bases are TGTGCCAGCAGTTTCTTGGGCCTTCGTCAGCCCCAGCATTTT. As protein: CASSFLGLRQPQHF.